Following are 27 T cell receptor beta chains from one sample sequenced in a study of shared clonotypes between healthy human individuals. Repertoires were generated with immunoSEQ multiplex PCR, while TCRdb's copy carries only in-frame clones and drops some. The data show 2 million to 2.5 million clones, approximately 93% seen once. The sequencing input was naive CD4+ T cells from PBMCs. Subset indicated: CD45RA+ positively selected. The receptors derive from a man between 18 and 29 years old in good health. Some clones in this sample may be carry-over from other donors' samples.

About this clone itself: Other DNA sequences in the same sample also yield this CDR3. This chain joins TRBV5-1 and TRBJ2-3, with TRBD2 matching over 9 bases. There are 16 residues in the CDR3. Germline values: CDR1 SGHRS, CDR2 YFSETQ. J was trimmed by 0 bases and V by 0 bases; bases with no gene match: 2. The CDR3 reads CASSLGLAASTDTQYF. CDR3 in DNA: TGCGCCAGCAGCTTGGGACTAGCGGCTAGCACAGATACGCAGTATTTT.

The chain carries TRBV7-9 and TRBJ1-2; 7 nucleotides align to TRBD1. The CDR3 has 14 residues. Germline CDR1 is SEHNR and CDR2 is FQNEAQ (reference sequence). V gave up 5 bases and J gave up 4 bases; unmatched junction bases: 7. CDR3 region: CASSQLQGSYGYTF. The CDR3 nucleotides are TGTGCCAGCAGCCAATTACAGGGGAGCTATGGCTACACCTTC.

This chain connects TRBV7-8 to TRBJ2-7, with D unclear. The length of the CDR3 is 16 residues. Germline V lookup: CDR1 SGHVS, CDR2 FQNEAQ. Trimming stripped 4 bases from V and 2 bases from J, with 18 bases between. CDR3 in amino acids: CASSSGPRSPPYEQYF. The DNA for the CDR3 is TGTGCCAGCAGCTCAGGCCCCAGGTCTCCCCCCTACGAGCAGTACTTC.

The gene calls are TRBV10-3 and TRBJ2-6; D may be TRBD1 or TRBD2 (5 bases each). With 0 bases removed from V and 4 bases from J, the gap between germline ends came to 16 bases. The CDR3 runs to 18 residues. Per germline, CDR1 ENHRY and CDR2 SYGVKD. CDR3 DNA sequence: TGTGCCATCAGTGAGTCCGGGGAAGGGGAGTACGGGGCCAACGTCCTGACTTTC. It codes for CAISESGEGEYGANVLTF.

The V call is TRBV7-2, the J call TRBJ2-2, with 8 bases that match TRBD2. Germline values: CDR1 SGHTA, CDR2 FQGNSA. The CDR3 totals 18 residues. The V segment lost 5 bases and the J segment 0 bases; nucleotides outside the gene matches: 11. Written as DNA, the CDR3 is TGTGCCAGCAGCGCCACCAGTAGCGGGATCGCGAACACCGGGGAGCTGTTTTTT. Protein: CASSATSSGIANTGELFF.

To note about this clone: Other DNA sequences in the same sample also yield this CDR3. The V gene is TRBV9, the J gene TRBJ2-3, with D perhaps matching TRBD1 (5 bases). The CDR3 runs to 13 residues. Germline V gene data show CDR1 as SGDLS and CDR2 as YYNGEE. V lost 0 bases to trimming and J lost 4 bases, with 6 bases between them. DNA for the CDR3: TGTGCCAGCAGCGTAGCCAGGGCAGATACGCAGTATTTT. Its translation is CASSVARADTQYF. Together with reference TRBV9 and TRBJ2-3, the CDR3 gives the full variable domain: DSGVTQTPKHLITATGQRVTLRCSPRSGDLSVYWYQQSLDQGLQFLIQYYNGEERAKGNILERFSAQQFPDLHSELNLSSLELGDSALYFCASSVARADTQYFGPGTRLTVL.

As to this clone: The sample holds other DNA sequences that translate to the same CDR3. The rearrangement uses TRBV14 and TRBJ1-5; D unclear. Germline-derived CDR1 and CDR2 are SGHDN and FVKESK. The V and J ends lost 1 base and 4 bases respectively, with 5 bases between them. The CDR3 is 13 residues long. The CDR3 spells CASSQGLNQPQHF. The CDR3 bases are TGTGCCAGCAGCCAAGGATTGAATCAGCCCCAGCATTTT.

The chain links TRBV4-1 to TRBJ2-7; possible D gene TRBD2, 6 bases. The germline CDR1 and CDR2 sequences are MGHRA and YSYEKL. V was clipped by 1 base and J by 2 bases, with 27 bases between them. The CDR3 loop spans 20 amino acids. This chain's CDR3 is CASSQVGRPWGQRATYEQYF. The DNA of the CDR3 is TGCGCCAGCAGCCAAGTCGGACGACCCTGGGGCCAGCGGGCGACCTACGAGCAGTACTTC.

The chain recombines TRBV4-2 with TRBJ1-5, with D uncertain. CDR1 is LGHNA and CDR2 is YNFKEQ in the germline V gene. The CDR3 loop spans 17 amino acids. With 0 bases removed from V and 3 bases from J, the gap between germline ends came to 15 bases. The CDR3: CASSQDPREGNNQPQHF. CDR3 bases: TGTGCCAGCAGCCAAGATCCCCGGGAAGGAAACAATCAGCCCCAGCATTTT.

V gene TRBV27 combines with J gene TRBJ2-3; D unclear. The CDR3 is 11 amino acids. Germline V CDR1 and CDR2: MNHEY, SMNVEV (reference sequence). The V gene lost 7 bases and the J gene lost 5 bases, with 7 bases spanning the gap. CDR3 sequence (DNA): TGTGCCAGCAATAACAGAGATACGCAGTATTTT. Protein: CASNNRDTQYF.

The chain joins TRBV15 to TRBJ2-3; D gene unclear. With 2 bases removed from V and 8 bases from J, the gap between germline ends came to 14 bases. The CDR3 has 14 residues. CDR1 is LNHNV and CDR2 is YYDKDF in the germline V gene (reference sequence). The chain's CDR3 is CATSRRRTETTQYF. The CDR3 nucleotides are TGTGCCACCAGCAGACGAAGGACGGAGACTACGCAGTATTTT.

The rearrangement joins TRBV7-2 to TRBJ1-1, with D perhaps matching TRBD1 (6 bases). Germline lookup yields CDR1 SGHTA and CDR2 FQGNSA. V was clipped by 3 bases and J by 6 bases, with 14 bases between them. CDR3 length: 14 residues. Here the CDR3 reads CASSFRGGVSEAFF. The CDR3 DNA follows: TGTGCCAGCAGCTTTAGAGGGGGGGTCTCTGAAGCTTTCTTT.

V usage is TRBV29-1 and J usage is TRBJ2-3, with TRBD1 as a possible D gene (7 bases). Trimming shortened V by 2 bases and J by 8 bases, and 17 bases separated the two germline ends. The germline CDR1 and CDR2 sequences are SQVTM and ANQGSEA. This CDR3 is 14 amino acids long. For the CDR3, the DNA is TGCAGCGTTGAATCAGGCGCAGGGGGAGGTACGCAGTATTTT. It is translated as CSVESGAGGGTQYF.

V usage is TRBV9 and J usage is TRBJ1-3; a weak D match, TRBD1 (5 bases). CDR1 SGDLS and CDR2 YYNGEE come from the germline V gene. This CDR3 has 16 amino acids. The ends were cut back, 3 bases at V and 0 bases at J, with 13 bases in the middle. CDR3 region: CASSATPGPSGNTIYF. The CDR3 DNA reads TGTGCCAGCAGCGCTACCCCGGGACCCTCTGGAAACACCATATATTTT.

This clone was observed a single time. CDR3 sequence (DNA): TGTGCCAGCAGCTACTGGGGGCAGAATGGTGGTCAGCCCCAGCATTTT. This sequence encodes CASSYWGQNGGQPQHF. The chain combines TRBV7-8 with TRBJ1-5; perhaps TRBD1 as D (6 bases). The CDR3 loop spans 16 amino acids. The V gene lost 4 bases and the J gene lost 6 bases, with 19 bases spanning the gap. The germline CDR1 and CDR2 sequences are SGHVS and FQNEAQ.

The chain carries TRBV7-3 and TRBJ2-3; D may be TRBD2 (5 bases). CDR1 is SGHTA, CDR2 FQGTGA, per germline. The CDR3 loop spans 15 amino acids. Trimming took off 2 bases at V and 1 base at J, with 10 bases between the two ends. The CDR3 DNA sequence: TGTGCCAGCAGCTTACTAGCCGCCCGCACAGATACGCAGTATTTT. Amino acids: CASSLLAARTDTQYF.

The gene calls are TRBV2 and TRBJ1-4, with 9 bases that match TRBD1. V shed 6 bases and J 7 bases; nucleotides not matched to a gene: 3. There are 13 residues in the CDR3. Germline CDR1 is SNHLY and CDR2 is FYNNEI. The CDR3 sequence is CASRGQGREKLFF. CDR3 DNA sequence: TGTGCCAGCAGAGGACAGGGGCGTGAAAAACTGTTTTTT.

The chain joins TRBV5-8 to TRBJ2-1, with D hard to call. This CDR3 comprises 14 residues. V shed 0 bases and J shed 4 bases, with 8 bases lying between them. The germline V gene has CDR1 SGHTS and CDR2 YDEGEE. In DNA form, the CDR3 reads TGTGCCAGCAGCTTGGTATTAGATTACAATGAGCAGTTCTTC. Translation gives CASSLVLDYNEQFF.

Comments on this clone: At the DNA level, this CDR3 is encoded by other sequences in the same sample as well. The chain joins TRBV7-3 to TRBJ2-2, with D hard to call. From germline, CDR1 is SGHTA and CDR2 FQGTGA. V was trimmed by 5 bases and J by 3 bases, leaving 4 bases between them. The CDR3 spans 12 residues. The CDR3 sequence: CASSPYTGELFF. The CDR3 DNA reads as TGTGCCAGCAGCCCCTACACCGGGGAGCTGTTTTTT. Full variable domain (remainder filled in from reference TRBV7-3 and TRBJ2-2): GAGVSQTPSNKVTEKGKYVELRCDPISGHTALYWYRQSLGQGPEFLIYFQGTGAADDSGLPNDRFFAVRPEGSVSTLKIQRTERGDSAVYLCASSPYTGELFFGEGSRLTVL.

This chain connects TRBV9 to TRBJ2-1, with 8 nucleotides matching TRBD2. CDR3 length equals 15 residues. Trimming removed 0 bases from V and 9 bases from J; junction bases left unmatched: 8. Germline CDR1 is SGDLS and CDR2 is YYNGEE. The CDR3 loop is CASSVDSGTAGEQFF. CDR3 nucleotides: TGTGCCAGCAGCGTAGATAGCGGGACGGCGGGTGAGCAGTTCTTC.

The rearrangement joins TRBV27 to TRBJ2-1; D possibly uses TRBD1 or TRBD2 (5 bases each). The CDR3 length is 16 residues. Trimming shortened V by 6 bases and J by 3 bases, and 18 bases separated the two germline ends. CDR1 and CDR2 from the germline V gene are MNHEY and SMNVEV (reference sequence). DNA of the CDR3: TGTGCCAGCAGCTTAGACTCGGGGCTCTTCTACAATGAGCAGTTCTTC. As protein: CASSLDSGLFYNEQFF.

The genes are TRBV28 and TRBJ1-4, with D unclear. The CDR3 consists of 11 residues. Trimming cost V 8 bases and J 7 bases, with 8 bases left between them. Germline values: CDR1 MDHEN, CDR2 SYDVKM. CDR3 DNA sequence: TGTGCCAGCCTATCTAGTGAAAAACTGTTTTTT. Protein sequence: CASLSSEKLFF.

J is TRBJ2-1 and V is TRBV25-1; 7 bases map to TRBD1. The CDR3 consists of 15 residues. Per germline, CDR1 MGHDK and CDR2 SYGVNS. The junction had 12 bases not matched to a gene; V was cut back by 5 bases and J by 8 bases. The CDR3 DNA follows: TGTGCCAGCAGTCAACCCCTACAGACAGGGCATGAGCAGTTCTTC. This sequence encodes CASSQPLQTGHEQFF.

As regards this clone: Other DNA variants within this sample encode the same CDR3. The chain has TRBV5-1 and TRBJ2-1, with 7 nucleotides matching TRBD2. CDR3 length equals 15 residues. Germline V gene sequence: CDR1 SGHRS, CDR2 YFSETQ. The junction had 6 bases not matched to a gene; V was cut back by 0 bases and J by 6 bases. CDR3 nucleotides: TGCGCCAGCAGCTTGGTTGCGGGAGCTTCCAATGAGCAGTTCTTC. It specifies CASSLVAGASNEQFF.

As for this clone: Other DNA sequences in this specimen translate into the identical CDR3. The chain links TRBV5-1 to TRBJ2-7, with 8 bases that match TRBD1. Germline trimming cut 0 bases from V and 5 bases from J; bases unmatched to any gene: 4. The CDR3 is 14 amino acids. Germline V gives CDR1 SGHRS, CDR2 YFSETQ. The CDR3 protein is CASSLVQGAHEQYF. The CDR3 bases are TGCGCCAGCAGCTTGGTGCAGGGGGCCCACGAGCAGTACTTC.

V gene TRBV10-3 combines with J gene TRBJ2-7, with no clear D. The V gene lost 2 bases and the J gene lost 3 bases, with 8 bases spanning the gap. The CDR3 extends over 13 amino acids. The germline CDR1 and CDR2 sequences are ENHRY and SYGVKD. The CDR3 DNA sequence: TGTGCCATCAGTGAGGGTACAGTCTACGAGCAGTACTTC. Protein product: CAISEGTVYEQYF.

The chain uses TRBV5-1 and TRBJ2-2, with D perhaps TRBD1 or TRBD2 (5 bases each). With 4 bases removed from V and 4 bases from J, the gap between germline ends came to 17 bases. The CDR3 runs to 16 residues. The germline V gene has CDR1 SGHRS and CDR2 YFSETQ. The CDR3: CASSPLGEGSTGELFF. CDR3 bases: TGCGCCAGCAGCCCCTTGGGTGAGGGGAGCACCGGGGAGCTGTTTTTT.